Listed below are T cell receptor beta chains from one sample, sequenced in a study of shared clonotypes between healthy human individuals. Profiling relied on immunoSEQ multiplex PCR, and the TCRdb table lists in-frame clones only, not all of them. This table has some 2.1 million clones, roughly 94% appearing once. Source material: naive CD4+ T cells sorted from blood. The receptors come from a man aged 18 to 29 in good health. The CDR3 runs from the conserved cysteine through the conserved F or W. Each record gives: clone size, D gene, J gene, V gene, CDR3 protein, CDR3 DNA. A D gene is named only where the DNA matches it firmly. A clone size is listed for some rows: how often the clone was seen (once, few, many), or a class if it is expanded.

abundance: NA
d_gene: TRBD1
j_gene: TRBJ2-5
v_gene: TRBV12-5
CDR3aa: CASGPTGVGETQYF
CDR3nt: TGTGCTAGTGGTCCTACAGGGGTAGGGGAGACCCAGTACTTC

abundance: once
d_gene: TRBD1
j_gene: TRBJ1-1
v_gene: TRBV25-1
CDR3aa: CASSVGTAHFEAFF
CDR3nt: TGTGCCAGCAGTGTGGGGACAGCCCACTTTGAAGCTTTCTTT

abundance: NA
d_gene: NA
j_gene: TRBJ2-3
v_gene: TRBV5-1
CDR3aa: CASSLNRGGTDTQYF
CDR3nt: TGCGCCAGCAGCTTGAATCGGGGTGGGACAGATACGCAGTATTTT

abundance: NA
d_gene: NA
j_gene: TRBJ1-1
v_gene: TRBV6-6
CDR3aa: CASSWPERRTEAFF
CDR3nt: TGTGCCAGCAGTTGGCCGGAAAGAAGAACTGAAGCTTTCTTT

abundance: NA
d_gene: TRBD1
j_gene: TRBJ2-7
v_gene: TRBV30
CDR3aa: CAWSADRVYEQYF
CDR3nt: TGTGCCTGGAGTGCTGACAGGGTGTACGAGCAGTACTTC

abundance: NA
d_gene: NA
j_gene: TRBJ2-5
v_gene: TRBV11-3
CDR3aa: CASSPGHLQETQYF
CDR3nt: TGTGCCAGCAGCCCGGGACACCTCCAAGAGACCCAGTACTTC

abundance: NA
d_gene: NA
j_gene: TRBJ1-1
v_gene: TRBV5-4
CDR3aa: CASSLVPGPLNTEAFF
CDR3nt: TGTGCCAGCAGCTTGGTACCAGGTCCCCTGAACACTGAAGCTTTCTTT

abundance: once
d_gene: NA
j_gene: TRBJ1-2
v_gene: TRBV25-1
CDR3aa: CASSPLGQLYGYTF
CDR3nt: TGTGCCAGCAGTCCTCTGGGGCAGCTTTATGGCTACACCTTC

abundance: NA
d_gene: NA
j_gene: TRBJ1-5
v_gene: TRBV7-9
CDR3aa: CASSSEGIGQPQHF
CDR3nt: TGTGCCAGCAGCTCCGAAGGGATAGGGCAGCCCCAGCATTTT

abundance: NA
d_gene: TRBD1
j_gene: TRBJ2-1
v_gene: TRBV5-4
CDR3aa: CASSKGQGEYNEQFF
CDR3nt: TGTGCCAGCAGTAAGGGACAGGGGGAGTACAATGAGCAGTTCTTC

abundance: NA
d_gene: NA
j_gene: TRBJ2-6
v_gene: TRBV10-3
CDR3aa: CAITDRSGANVLTF
CDR3nt: TGTGCCATCACGGACCGCTCTGGGGCCAACGTCCTGACTTTC

abundance: NA
d_gene: NA
j_gene: TRBJ1-5
v_gene: TRBV2
CDR3aa: CASRSRDQPQHF
CDR3nt: TGTGCCAGCAGAAGCAGGGACCAGCCCCAGCATTTT

abundance: many
d_gene: NA
j_gene: TRBJ1-5
v_gene: TRBV29-1
CDR3aa: CSVGYGSLNQPQHF
CDR3nt: TGCAGCGTTGGGTACGGGTCACTCAATCAGCCCCAGCATTTT

abundance: NA
d_gene: TRBD1
j_gene: TRBJ1-1
v_gene: TRBV7-9
CDR3aa: CASSRAGTGHGAFF
CDR3nt: TGTGCCAGCAGTCGAGCCGGGACAGGGCACGGGGCTTTCTTT

abundance: NA
d_gene: TRBD2
j_gene: TRBJ2-1
v_gene: TRBV2
CDR3aa: CASSELAGRVNEQFF
CDR3nt: TGTGCCAGCAGTGAATTAGCGGGGAGAGTCAATGAGCAGTTCTTC

abundance: NA
d_gene: TRBD1
j_gene: TRBJ1-2
v_gene: TRBV5-4
CDR3aa: CASSLPGTANYGYTF
CDR3nt: TGTGCCAGCAGCTTGCCCGGGACAGCAAACTATGGCTACACCTTC

abundance: NA
d_gene: TRBD1
j_gene: TRBJ1-2
v_gene: TRBV15
CDR3aa: CATSRGQAVNYGYTF
CDR3nt: TGTGCCACCAGCCGAGGACAGGCCGTTAACTATGGCTACACCTTC

abundance: once
d_gene: TRBD1
j_gene: TRBJ1-2
v_gene: TRBV4-3
CDR3aa: CASSQDPTGIYGYTF
CDR3nt: TGCGCCAGCAGCCAGGACCCGACAGGGATCTATGGCTACACCTTC

abundance: NA
d_gene: NA
j_gene: TRBJ1-2
v_gene: TRBV4-3
CDR3aa: CASSQGGASFWDGYTF
CDR3nt: TGCGCCAGCAGCCAAGGTGGGGCGAGTTTTTGGGATGGCTACACCTTC

abundance: NA
d_gene: NA
j_gene: TRBJ1-1
v_gene: TRBV7-9
CDR3aa: CASSLLTPGTENTEAFF
CDR3nt: TGTGCCAGCAGCCTACTAACCCCCGGGACGGAGAACACTGAAGCTTTCTTT

abundance: NA
d_gene: TRBD2
j_gene: TRBJ2-2
v_gene: TRBV30
CDR3aa: CAWKGETSGKANTGELFF
CDR3nt: TGTGCCTGGAAAGGTGAGACTAGCGGGAAAGCGAACACCGGGGAGCTGTTTTTT

abundance: NA
d_gene: NA
j_gene: TRBJ1-6
v_gene: TRBV30
CDR3aa: CAWCQSMVNSPLHF
CDR3nt: TGTGCCTGGTGTCAGAGCATGGTAAATTCACCCCTCCACTTT

abundance: NA
d_gene: NA
j_gene: TRBJ1-2
v_gene: TRBV6-6
CDR3aa: CASSPAGANYGYTF
CDR3nt: TGTGCCAGCAGTCCTGCCGGGGCTAACTATGGCTACACCTTC

abundance: NA
d_gene: NA
j_gene: TRBJ2-7
v_gene: TRBV30
CDR3aa: CAWSLAYEQYF
CDR3nt: TGTGCCTGGAGTCTAGCCTACGAGCAGTACTTC

abundance: NA
d_gene: TRBD1
j_gene: TRBJ2-2
v_gene: TRBV9
CDR3aa: CASSVGSQGAGELFF
CDR3nt: TGTGCCAGCAGCGTAGGGAGTCAGGGGGCCGGGGAGCTGTTTTTT